Each of the 12 T cell receptor beta chains below was sequenced from the same sample in a study of Graves' ophthalmopathy and Graves' hyperthyroidism. Amplification of the TCR beta CDR3 regions used RNA transcripts (as template). HTBI-primed RT-PCR formed the first round, and a multiplex PCR formed the second. TCRdb called the multiplex PCR reads again in MiXCR, with one record for every CDR3 protein. Of 500,000 to 700,000 distinct CDR3 sequences listed, over 20% are singletons. Sequenced material: peripheral blood. Receptors originate from a young woman with stable Graves' hyperthyroidism. Some clones in this sample may be carry-over from other donors' samples.

The V and J genes are TRBV11-2 and TRBJ1-1; tentatively, D is TRBD1 (6 bases). Germline CDR1 is SGHAT and CDR2 is FQNNGV. V was shortened by 0 bases and J by 1 base, with 9 bases between the two germline ends. The CDR3 length is 15 residues. CDR3 DNA sequence: TGTGCCAGCAGCTTAGAGGGGGGGGCGAACACTGAAGCTTTCTTT. It specifies CASSLEGGANTEAFF.

The table lists this clonotype with many counts. This CDR3 is CASSLILAGGGELFF. The CDR3 DNA sequence: TGTGCCAGCAGCTTAATCCTAGCGGGAGGTGGGGAGCTGTTTTTT. The chain recombines TRBV11-2 with TRBJ2-2, with 11 bases fitting TRBD2. CDR1 is SGHAT and CDR2 is FQNNGV in the germline V gene. Losses at the gene ends were 2 bases for V and 8 bases for J; bases not matched to a gene: 4. The CDR3 spans 15 residues.

This chain connects TRBV15 to TRBJ1-1; no definite D call. CDR1 LNHNV and CDR2 YYDKDF come from the germline V gene (reference sequence). This CDR3 has 13 residues. The V end was cut by 3 bases, the J end by 10 bases, with 15 bases between. The CDR3 is CATSRVTLVGAFF. The CDR3 coding sequence is TGTGCCACCAGCAGGGTGACACTTGTTGGAGCTTTCTTT.

At least ten counts were recorded for this clonotype. V is TRBV11-2 and J is TRBJ1-2; TRBD1 matches at 10 bases. CDR1 SGHAT and CDR2 FQNNGV come from the germline V gene. J was trimmed by 4 bases and V by 5 bases; bases with no gene match: 4. CDR3 length equals 14 residues. The CDR3 here is CASSRTGGIYGYTF. CDR3 in DNA: TGTGCCAGCAGCCGGACAGGGGGTATCTATGGCTACACCTTC.

This sequence joins TRBV12-3 or TRBV12-4 and TRBJ1-2, with 11 bases lining up with TRBD1. This CDR3 contains 14 residues. With V trimmed by 4 bases and J by 2 bases, 0 bases remained unmatched. CDR3 region: CASSWTGGNYGYTF. CDR3 nucleotides: TGTGCCAGCAGTTGGACAGGGGGCAACTATGGCTACACCTTC.

The chain is built from TRBV6-5 and TRBJ2-5; 8 nucleotides agree with TRBD2. The germline CDR1 and CDR2 sequences are MNHEY and SVGAGI. There are 16 residues in the CDR3. Losses at the gene ends were 5 bases for V and 5 bases for J; bases not matched to a gene: 13. The CDR3 sequence: CASSTSGGLPWETQYF. The CDR3 DNA sequence: TGTGCCAGCAGTACCTCGGGGGGGCTTCCTTGGGAGACCCAGTACTTC.

This clonotype was detected ten times or more. The genes are TRBV12-5 and TRBJ2-2; 8 nucleotides align to TRBD1. The junction had 6 bases not matched to a gene; V was cut back by 6 bases and J by 3 bases. The length of the CDR3 is 15 residues. Germline V gene sequence: CDR1 LGHNT, CDR2 FRNRAP. In DNA form, the CDR3 reads TGTGCTAGTGGACCCGGACAGGGTTACACCGGGGAGCTGTTTTTT. It is translated as CASGPGQGYTGELFF.

On this clonotype: A read error is likely, as this CDR3 ends without the conserved phenylalanine or tryptophan. This chain links TRBV6-1 with TRBJ1-2; 9 bases match TRBD1. The V gene end was trimmed by 7 bases and the J gene end by 4 bases; junction bases not matched to a gene: 7. This CDR3 is 14 amino acids long. The germline V gene has CDR1 MNHNS and CDR2 SASEGT. CDR3 amino acids: CASTLDRGLYGYTY. As DNA, the CDR3 is TGTGCCAGCACCTTGGACAGGGGCCTCTATGGCTACACCTAC.

Many counts were recorded for this clonotype. The J gene is TRBJ1-2, the V gene TRBV11-1; D possibly corresponds to TRBD1 (5 bases). The CDR3 runs to 15 residues. Germline V gene sequence: CDR1 SGHAT, CDR2 FQDESV (reference sequence). Deletions cut 5 bases from V and 4 bases from J, with 17 bases between. CDR3 bases: TGTGCCAGCAGCCAAGCGCCGGGGGGAATCTATGGCTACACCTTC. As protein: CASSQAPGGIYGYTF.

This clonotype was detected many times. This chain joins TRBV3-1 and TRBJ1-6, with D unresolved. The CDR3 has 14 amino acids. Trimming removed 1 base from V and 9 bases from J, with 10 bases in between. Germline lookup yields CDR1 LGHDT and CDR2 YNNKEL (reference sequence). The CDR3 DNA reads as TGTGCCAGCAGCCAAGCTTTGAGAGGTTCACCCCTCCACTTT. Translation: CASSQALRGSPLHF.

This clonotype appeared many times. The rearrangement joins TRBV13 to TRBJ2-7; 10 bases map to TRBD2. With 4 bases clipped from V and 3 bases from J, the junction kept 3 bases outside the gene matches. Germline values: CDR1 PRHDT, CDR2 FYEKMQ (reference sequence). This CDR3 has 14 amino acids. CDR3 loop: CASSSGLAFYEQYF. CDR3 DNA sequence: TGTGCCAGCAGCTCGGGACTAGCGTTCTACGAGCAGTACTTC.

The rearrangement uses TRBV12-3 or TRBV12-4 and TRBJ1-1, with D unresolved. This CDR3 is built from 12 residues. V was clipped by 3 bases and J by 3 bases, with 5 bases between them. CDR3: CASSLLHTEAFF. The CDR3 region has the DNA TGTGCCAGCAGTTTGTTGCACACTGAAGCTTTCTTT.